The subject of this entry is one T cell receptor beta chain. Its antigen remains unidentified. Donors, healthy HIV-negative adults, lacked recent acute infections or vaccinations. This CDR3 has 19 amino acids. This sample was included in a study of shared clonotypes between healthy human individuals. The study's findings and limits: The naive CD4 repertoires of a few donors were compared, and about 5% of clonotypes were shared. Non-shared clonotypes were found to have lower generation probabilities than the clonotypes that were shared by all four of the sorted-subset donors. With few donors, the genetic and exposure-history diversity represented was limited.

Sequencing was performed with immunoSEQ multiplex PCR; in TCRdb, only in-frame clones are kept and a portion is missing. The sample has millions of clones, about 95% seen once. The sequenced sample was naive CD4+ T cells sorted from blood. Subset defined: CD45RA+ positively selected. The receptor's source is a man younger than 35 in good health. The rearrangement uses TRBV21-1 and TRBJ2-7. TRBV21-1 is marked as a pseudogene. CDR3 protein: CASSKDNSLYFRSSYEQYF. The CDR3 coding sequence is TGTGCCAGCAGCAAAGATAACAGCTTATACTTTAGGAGCTCCTACGAGCAGTACTTC.